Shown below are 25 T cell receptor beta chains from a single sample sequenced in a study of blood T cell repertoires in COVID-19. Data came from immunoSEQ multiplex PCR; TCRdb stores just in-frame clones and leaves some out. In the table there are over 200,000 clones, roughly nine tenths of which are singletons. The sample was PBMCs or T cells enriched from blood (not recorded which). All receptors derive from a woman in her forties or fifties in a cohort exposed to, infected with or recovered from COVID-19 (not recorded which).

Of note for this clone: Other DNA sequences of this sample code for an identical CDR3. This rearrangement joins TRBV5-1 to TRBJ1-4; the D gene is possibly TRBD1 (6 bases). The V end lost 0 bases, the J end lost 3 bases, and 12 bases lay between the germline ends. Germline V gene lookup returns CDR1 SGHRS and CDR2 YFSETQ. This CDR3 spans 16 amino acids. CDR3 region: CASSLGQVAANEKLFF. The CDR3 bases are TGCGCCAGCAGCTTGGGACAGGTCGCAGCTAATGAAAAACTGTTTTTT.

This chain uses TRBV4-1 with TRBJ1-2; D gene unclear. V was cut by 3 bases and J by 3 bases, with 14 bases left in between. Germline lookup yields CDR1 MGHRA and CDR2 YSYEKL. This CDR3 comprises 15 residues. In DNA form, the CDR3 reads TGCGCCAGCAGCCATGTGGCAGGCTTGGACTATGGCTACACCTTC. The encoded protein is CASSHVAGLDYGYTF.

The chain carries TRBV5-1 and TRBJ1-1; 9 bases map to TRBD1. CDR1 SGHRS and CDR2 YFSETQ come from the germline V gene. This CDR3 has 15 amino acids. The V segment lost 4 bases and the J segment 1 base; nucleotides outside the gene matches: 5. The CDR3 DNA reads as TGCGCCAGCAGCACACAGGGGGCTCCGAACACTGAAGCTTTCTTT. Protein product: CASSTQGAPNTEAFF.

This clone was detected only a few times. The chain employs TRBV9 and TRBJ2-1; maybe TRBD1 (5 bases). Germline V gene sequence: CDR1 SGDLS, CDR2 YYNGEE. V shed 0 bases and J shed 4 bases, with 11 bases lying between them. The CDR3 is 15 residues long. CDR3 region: CASSVEGRVYNEQFF. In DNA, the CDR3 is TGTGCCAGCAGCGTAGAGGGCAGGGTTTACAATGAGCAGTTCTTC.

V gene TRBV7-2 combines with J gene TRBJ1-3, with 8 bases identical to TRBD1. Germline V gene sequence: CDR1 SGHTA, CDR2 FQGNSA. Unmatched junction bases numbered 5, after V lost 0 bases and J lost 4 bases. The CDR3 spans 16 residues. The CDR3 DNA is TGTGCCAGCAGCTTAGCGGCAGGGGGCGCGGGAAACACCATATATTTT. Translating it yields CASSLAAGGAGNTIYF.

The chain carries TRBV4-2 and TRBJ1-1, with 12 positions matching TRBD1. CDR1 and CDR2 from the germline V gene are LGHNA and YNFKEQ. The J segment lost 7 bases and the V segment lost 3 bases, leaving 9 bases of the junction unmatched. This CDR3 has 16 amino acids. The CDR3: CASSQLAGTGGFEAFF. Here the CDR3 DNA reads TGTGCCAGCAGCCAGCTTGCCGGGACAGGGGGCTTTGAAGCTTTCTTT.

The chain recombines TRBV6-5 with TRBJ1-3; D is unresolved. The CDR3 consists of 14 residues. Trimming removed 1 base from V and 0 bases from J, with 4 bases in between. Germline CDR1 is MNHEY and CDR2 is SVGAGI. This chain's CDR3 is CASSYLSSGNTIYF. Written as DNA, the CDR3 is TGTGCCAGCAGTTACTTGAGCTCTGGAAACACCATATATTTT.

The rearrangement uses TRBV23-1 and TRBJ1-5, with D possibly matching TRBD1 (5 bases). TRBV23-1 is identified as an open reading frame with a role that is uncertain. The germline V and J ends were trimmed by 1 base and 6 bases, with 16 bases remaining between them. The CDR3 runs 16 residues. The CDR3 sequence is CASSQLGQLGPQPQHF. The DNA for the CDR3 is TGCGCCAGCAGTCAATTGGGGCAGCTCGGCCCTCAGCCCCAGCATTTT.

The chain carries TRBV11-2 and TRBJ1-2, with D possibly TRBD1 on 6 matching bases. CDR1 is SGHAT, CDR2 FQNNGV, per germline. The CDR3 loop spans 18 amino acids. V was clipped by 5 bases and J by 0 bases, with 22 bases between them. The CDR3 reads CASSDPYRVPIANYGYTF. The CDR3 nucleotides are TGTGCCAGCAGCGACCCCTACAGGGTTCCGATTGCTAACTATGGCTACACCTTC.

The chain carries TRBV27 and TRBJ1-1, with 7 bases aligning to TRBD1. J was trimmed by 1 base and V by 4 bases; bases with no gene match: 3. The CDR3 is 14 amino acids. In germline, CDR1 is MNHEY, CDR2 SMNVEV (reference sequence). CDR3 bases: TGTGCCAGCAGTTCCAGGACAGGGAACACTGAAGCTTTCTTT. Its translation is CASSSRTGNTEAFF.

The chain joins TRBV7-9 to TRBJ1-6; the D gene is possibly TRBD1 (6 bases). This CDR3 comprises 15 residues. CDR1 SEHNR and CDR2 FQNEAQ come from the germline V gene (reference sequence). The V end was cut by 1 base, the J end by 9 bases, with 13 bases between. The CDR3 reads CASSLVAGGGSPLHF. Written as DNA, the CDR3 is TGTGCCAGCAGCTTAGTGGCGGGGGGCGGTTCACCCCTCCACTTT.

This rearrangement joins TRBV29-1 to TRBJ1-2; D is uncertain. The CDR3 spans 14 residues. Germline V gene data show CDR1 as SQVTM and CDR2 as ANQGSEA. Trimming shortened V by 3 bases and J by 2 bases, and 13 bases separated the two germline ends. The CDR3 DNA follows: TGCAGCGTTGATTGGCCCGGGAAAAACTATGGCTACACCTTC. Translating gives CSVDWPGKNYGYTF.

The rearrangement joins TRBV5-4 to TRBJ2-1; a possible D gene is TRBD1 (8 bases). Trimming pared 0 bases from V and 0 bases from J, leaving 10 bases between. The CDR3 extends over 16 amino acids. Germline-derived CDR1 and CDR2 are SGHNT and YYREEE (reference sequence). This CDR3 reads CASSLDRGGSYNEQFF. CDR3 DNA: TGTGCCAGCAGCTTGGACAGGGGGGGCTCCTACAATGAGCAGTTCTTC. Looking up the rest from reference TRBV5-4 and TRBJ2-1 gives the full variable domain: ETGVTQSPTHLIKTRGQQVTLRCSSQSGHNTVSWYQQALGQGPQFIFQYYREEENGRGNFPPRFSGLQFPNYSSELNVNALELDDSALYLCASSLDRGGSYNEQFFGPGTRLTVL.

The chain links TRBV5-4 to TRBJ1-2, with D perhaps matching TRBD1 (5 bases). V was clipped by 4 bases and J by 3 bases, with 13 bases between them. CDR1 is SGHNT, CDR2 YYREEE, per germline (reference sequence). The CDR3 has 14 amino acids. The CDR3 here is CASSGQGGDYGYTF. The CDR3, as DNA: TGTGCCAGCAGCGGGCAGGGAGGGGACTATGGCTACACCTTC.

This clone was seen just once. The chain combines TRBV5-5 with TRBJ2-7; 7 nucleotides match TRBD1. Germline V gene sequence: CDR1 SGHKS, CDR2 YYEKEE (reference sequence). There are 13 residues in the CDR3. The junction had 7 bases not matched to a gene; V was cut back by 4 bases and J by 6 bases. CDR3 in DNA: TGTGCCAGCAGCCCGGACAGGTGGGGCGAGCAGTACTTC. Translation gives CASSPDRWGEQYF.

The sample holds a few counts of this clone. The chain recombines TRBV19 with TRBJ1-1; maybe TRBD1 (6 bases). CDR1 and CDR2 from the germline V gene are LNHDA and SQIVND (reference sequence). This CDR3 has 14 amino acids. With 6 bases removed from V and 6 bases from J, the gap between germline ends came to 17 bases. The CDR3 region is CASRGYRERPEAFF. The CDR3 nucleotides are TGTGCCAGTAGGGGGTACAGGGAGCGGCCTGAAGCTTTCTTT.

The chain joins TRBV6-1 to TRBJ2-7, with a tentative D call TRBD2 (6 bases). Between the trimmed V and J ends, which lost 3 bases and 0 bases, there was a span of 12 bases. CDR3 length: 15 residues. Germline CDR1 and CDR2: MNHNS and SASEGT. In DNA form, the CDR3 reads TGTGCCAGCAGTGAGGGACTTGGTTCCTCCTACGAGCAGTACTTC. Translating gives CASSEGLGSSYEQYF.

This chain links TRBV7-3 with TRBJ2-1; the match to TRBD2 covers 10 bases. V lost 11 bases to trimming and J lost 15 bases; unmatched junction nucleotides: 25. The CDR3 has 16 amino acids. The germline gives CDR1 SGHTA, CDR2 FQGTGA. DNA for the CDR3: TGTGCCCGCCCCCCCTCGGGAAGCGGGGGGGCCATCCCCCGGTTCTTC. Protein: CARPPSGSGGAIPRFF.

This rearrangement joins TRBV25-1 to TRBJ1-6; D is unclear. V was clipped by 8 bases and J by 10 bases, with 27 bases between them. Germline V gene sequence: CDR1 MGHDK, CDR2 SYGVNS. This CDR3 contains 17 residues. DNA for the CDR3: TGTGCCAGCCCCAATCGGATGGGAGGGAAGTTACGATCACCCCTCCACTTT. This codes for CASPNRMGGKLRSPLHF.

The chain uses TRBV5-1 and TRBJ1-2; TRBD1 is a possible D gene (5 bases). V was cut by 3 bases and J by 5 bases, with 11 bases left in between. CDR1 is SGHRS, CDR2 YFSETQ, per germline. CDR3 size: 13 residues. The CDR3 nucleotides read TGCGCCAGCAGCTCGACGGAGGGGTATGGCTACACCTTC. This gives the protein CASSSTEGYGYTF.

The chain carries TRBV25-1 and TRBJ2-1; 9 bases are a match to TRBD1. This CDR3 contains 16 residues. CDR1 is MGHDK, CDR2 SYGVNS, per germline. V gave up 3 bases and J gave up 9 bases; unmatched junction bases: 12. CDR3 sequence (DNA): TGTGCCAGCAGTGATCGGCCGGGACAGGGAGGGATTGAGCAGTTCTTC. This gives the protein CASSDRPGQGGIEQFF.

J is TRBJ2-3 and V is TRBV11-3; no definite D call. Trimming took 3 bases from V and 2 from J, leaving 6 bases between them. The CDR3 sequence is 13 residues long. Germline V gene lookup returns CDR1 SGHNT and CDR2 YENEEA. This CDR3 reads CASSFQFTDTQYF. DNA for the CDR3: TGTGCCAGCAGCTTCCAATTCACAGATACGCAGTATTTT. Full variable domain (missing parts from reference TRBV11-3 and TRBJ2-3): EAGVVQSPRYKIIEKKQPVAFWCNPISGHNTLYWYLQNLGQGPELLIRYENEEAVDDSQLPKDRFSAERLKGVDSTLKIQPAELGDSAVYLCASSFQFTDTQYFGPGTRLTVL.

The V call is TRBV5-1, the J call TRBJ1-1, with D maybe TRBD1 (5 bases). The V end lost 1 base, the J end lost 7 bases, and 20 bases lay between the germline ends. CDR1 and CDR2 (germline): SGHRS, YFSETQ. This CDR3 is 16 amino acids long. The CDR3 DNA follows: TGCGCCAGCAGCTTGTGGGGGGTAGAAGAGGGTGATGAAGCTTTCTTT. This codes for CASSLWGVEEGDEAFF.

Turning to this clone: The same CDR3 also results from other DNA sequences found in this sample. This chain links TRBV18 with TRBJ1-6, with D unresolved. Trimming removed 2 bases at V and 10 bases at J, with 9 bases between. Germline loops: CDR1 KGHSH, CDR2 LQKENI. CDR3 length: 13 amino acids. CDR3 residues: CASSPGQNSPLHF. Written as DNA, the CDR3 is TGTGCCAGCTCACCAGGCCAAAACTCACCCCTCCACTTT.

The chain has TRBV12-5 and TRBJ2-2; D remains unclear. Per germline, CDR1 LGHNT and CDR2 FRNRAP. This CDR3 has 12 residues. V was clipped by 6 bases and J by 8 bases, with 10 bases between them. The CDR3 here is CASGNAQGELFF. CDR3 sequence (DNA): TGTGCTAGTGGGAATGCCCAGGGGGAGCTGTTTTTT.